This section outlines one T cell receptor (beta chain) sequence together with its context. Its antigen is unidentified. Unmatched junction bases numbered 12, after V lost 3 bases and J lost 5 bases. CDR1 is LNHDA and CDR2 is SQIVND in the germline V gene (reference sequence). The CDR3 is 17 amino acids. The data derive from a study of cytomegalovirus exposure and HLA in healthy donors. Overall study: The same platform as the approximately 670 first-cohort repertoires was used for the 120 or so validation repertoires, a later analysis reported.

The study, taken as a whole, reports: One later analysis, an examination of the 120 or so validation repertoires, found that first-cohort TCR clusters tended to co-occur in them. The listing of 150 to 200 TCR beta chains classed them as cytomegalovirus-associated.

Data came from immunoSEQ multiplex PCR; TCRdb stores just in-frame clones and leaves some out. The sample carries almost 200,000 clones, about 81% recorded once. The rearrangement uses TRBV19 and TRBJ2-1; TRBD2 aligns across 8 bases. This receptor was taken from a young woman in good health and CMV-seronegative. Material for sequencing was PBMCs. CDR3 nucleotides: TGTGCCAGTAGTATCACCCTGGGGGCGGGGGGAAACAATGAGCAGTTCTTC. Its translation is CASSITLGAGGNNEQFF. Combining the CDR3 with reference TRBV19 and TRBJ2-1 gives the whole variable domain DGGITQSPKYLFRKEGQNVTLSCEQNLNHDAMYWYRQDPGQGLRLIYYSQIVNDFQKGDIAEGYSVSREKKESFPLTVTSAQKNPTAFYLCASSITLGAGGNNEQFFGPGTRLTVL.